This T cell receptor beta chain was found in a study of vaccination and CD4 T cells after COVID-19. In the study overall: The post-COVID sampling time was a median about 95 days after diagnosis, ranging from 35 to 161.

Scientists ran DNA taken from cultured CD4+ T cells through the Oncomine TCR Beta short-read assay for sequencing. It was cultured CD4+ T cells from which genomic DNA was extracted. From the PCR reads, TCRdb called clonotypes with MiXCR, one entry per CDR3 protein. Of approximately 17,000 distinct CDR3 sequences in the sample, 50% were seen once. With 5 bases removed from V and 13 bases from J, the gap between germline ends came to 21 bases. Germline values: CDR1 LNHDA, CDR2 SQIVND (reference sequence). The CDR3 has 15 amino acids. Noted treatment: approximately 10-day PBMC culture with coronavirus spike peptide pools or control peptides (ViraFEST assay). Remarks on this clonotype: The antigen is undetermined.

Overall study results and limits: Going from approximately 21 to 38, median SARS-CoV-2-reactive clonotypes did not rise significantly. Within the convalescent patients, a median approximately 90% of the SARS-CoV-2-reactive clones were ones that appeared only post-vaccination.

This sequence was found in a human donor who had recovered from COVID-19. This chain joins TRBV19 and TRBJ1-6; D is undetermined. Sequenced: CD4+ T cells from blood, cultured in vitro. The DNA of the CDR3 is TGTGCCAGTAGTCGGGTAGGTGCTGCCGGCCTTCCCCTCCACTTT. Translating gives CASSRVGAAGLPLHF.